This entry lists 27 T cell receptor beta chains sequenced from one sample in a study of T cell responses to AZD1222 COVID-19 vaccine. Using immunoSEQ multiplex PCR, the repertoire was profiled, and TCRdb retains in-frame clones only, with some absent. This sample has about 130,000 clones, with around 92% found just once. Material: peripheral blood, obtained on day 0 of AZD1222 vaccination. These receptors came from an adult in good health.

This chain connects TRBV5-1 to TRBJ2-7, with D possibly being TRBD1 or TRBD2 (5 bases each). V lost 0 bases, J lost 7 bases, and 14 bases lay in between. The CDR3 runs to 14 residues. The germline CDR1 and CDR2 sequences are SGHRS and YFSETQ. DNA of the CDR3: TGCGCCAGCAGCTTGGAGGACACCGAGGGGGAGCAGTACTTC. It encodes CASSLEDTEGEQYF.

The chain couples TRBV11-2 to TRBJ1-6; D may be TRBD1 (6 bases). CDR3 length equals 14 residues. Germline CDR1 SGHAT, CDR2 FQNNGV. With 6 bases removed from V and 6 bases from J, the gap between germline ends came to 12 bases. CDR3 sequence (DNA): TGTGCCAGCAGTGGACGCAGGGGTAATTCACCCCTCCACTTT. Translation: CASSGRRGNSPLHF.

This chain joins TRBV5-1 and TRBJ1-1; no definite D call. CDR1 and CDR2 from the germline V gene are SGHRS and YFSETQ. V lost 4 bases to trimming and J lost 3 bases, with 10 bases between them. The CDR3 loop spans 13 amino acids. This CDR3 is CASSNSGDTEAFF. CDR3 DNA: TGCGCCAGCAGCAACAGTGGGGACACTGAAGCTTTCTTT.

The V call is TRBV20-1, the J call TRBJ1-2; D gene uncertain. V was trimmed by 5 bases and J by 5 bases, leaving 9 bases between them. Germline V gives CDR1 DFQATT, CDR2 SNEGSKA (reference sequence). The CDR3 loop spans 11 amino acids. The CDR3 DNA is TGCAGTGCTCCGGCGCGGTATGGCTACACCTTC. Its protein is CSAPARYGYTF.

The chain carries TRBV9 and TRBJ1-3, with D maybe TRBD1 (6 bases). Per the germline V gene, CDR1 is SGDLS and CDR2 is YYNGEE. The CDR3 runs to 17 residues. Trimming cost V 3 bases and J 0 bases, with 16 bases left between them. The CDR3 region has the DNA TGTGCCAGCAGCGGAGGCTCAGGGGTCTACTCTGGAAACACCATATATTTT. Amino acid sequence: CASSGGSGVYSGNTIYF.

The rearrangement links TRBV19 to TRBJ1-4, with TRBD1 matching over 8 bases. Germline V CDR1 and CDR2: LNHDA, SQIVND (reference sequence). Trimming at V came to 6 bases and at J to 3 bases, leaving 6 bases not matched to a gene. This CDR3 comprises 15 residues. CDR3 DNA sequence: TGTGCCAGTAGCCTACAGGGGGATGCTAATGAAAAACTGTTTTTT. It is translated as CASSLQGDANEKLFF.

This clone was detected only once. This rearrangement joins TRBV19 to TRBJ2-1; D uncertain. This CDR3 has 12 residues. V lost 6 bases, J lost 2 bases, and 5 bases lay in between. Germline V lookup: CDR1 LNHDA, CDR2 SQIVND (reference sequence). The CDR3 sequence: CASSRTYNEQFF. CDR3 DNA: TGTGCCAGTAGCCGTACCTACAATGAGCAGTTCTTC.

The chain couples TRBV9 to TRBJ1-5, with D unclear. Germline V gives CDR1 SGDLS, CDR2 YYNGEE. The CDR3 is 15 amino acids. Deletions cut 4 bases from V and 0 bases from J, with 11 bases between. The CDR3 here is CASSPRSNSNQPQHF. DNA of the CDR3: TGTGCCAGCAGCCCCCGCAGCAATAGCAATCAGCCCCAGCATTTT.

This clone is labeled medium-sized. Additional DNA sequences in this sample encode the identical CDR3. The chain employs TRBV27 and TRBJ1-2; TRBD1 aligns across 9 bases. Looked up from germline, CDR1 is MNHEY and CDR2 is SMNVEV (reference sequence). V lost 5 bases to trimming and J lost 2 bases; unmatched junction nucleotides: 3. The CDR3 has 14 residues. The CDR3 sequence: CASSIQGANYGYTF. The CDR3 coding sequence is TGTGCCAGCAGTATACAGGGGGCGAACTATGGCTACACCTTC.

The V and J genes are TRBV7-2 and TRBJ2-1; D is undetermined. The V end was cut by 2 bases, the J end by 8 bases, with 7 bases between. The length of the CDR3 is 12 residues. CDR1 is SGHTA and CDR2 is FQGNSA in the germline V gene. The CDR3 DNA is TGTGCCAGCAGCTTAAGTAGGGATGAGCAGTTCTTC. Protein sequence: CASSLSRDEQFF.

The gene calls are TRBV5-5 and TRBJ2-5; the D call may be TRBD1 or TRBD2 (5 bases each). Trimming removed 3 bases at V and 0 bases at J, with 15 bases between. The germline V gene has CDR1 SGHKS and CDR2 YYEKEE (reference sequence). The CDR3 is 16 residues long. The CDR3 DNA reads TGTGCCAGCAGCTCGGGGCCACGGGTTAACCAAGAGACCCAGTACTTC. Its protein product is CASSSGPRVNQETQYF.

The chain combines TRBV9 with TRBJ2-3; 8 bases agree with TRBD1. The germline V gene encodes CDR1 SGDLS and CDR2 YYNGEE. V was pared by 4 bases and J by 4 bases, with 8 bases of the junction left unmatched. The CDR3 spans 15 residues. CDR3 in DNA: TGTGCCAGCAGCACTGGACAGGGTCGGGCAGATACGCAGTATTTT. This sequence encodes CASSTGQGRADTQYF. The full variable domain, completed using reference TRBV9 and TRBJ2-3, is DSGVTQTPKHLITATGQRVTLRCSPRSGDLSVYWYQQSLDQGLQFLIQYYNGEERAKGNILERFSAQQFPDLHSELNLSSLELGDSALYFCASSTGQGRADTQYFGPGTRLTVL.

V and J are TRBV28 and TRBJ1-4; maybe TRBD1 (6 bases). This CDR3 is built from 14 residues. Deletions cut 6 bases from V and 4 bases from J, with 12 bases between. CDR1 is MDHEN and CDR2 is SYDVKM in the germline V gene. This CDR3 reads CASSSGQRNEKLFF. The CDR3 region has the DNA TGTGCCAGCAGCTCTGGACAGCGTAATGAAAAACTGTTTTTT. The entire variable domain, with the rest obtained from reference TRBV28 and TRBJ1-4, is as follows: DVKVTQSSRYLVKRTGEKVFLECVQDMDHENMFWYRQDPGLGLRLIYFSYDVKMKEKGDIPEGYSVSREKKERFSLILESASTNQTSMYLCASSSGQRNEKLFFGSGTQLSVL.

J is TRBJ1-1 and V is TRBV18; 9 bases agree with TRBD1. CDR1 and CDR2 from the germline V gene are KGHSH and LQKENI. This CDR3 is 14 amino acids long. V shed 3 bases, J shed 5 bases, and the junction held 4 bases outside the gene matches. In DNA, the CDR3 is TGTGCCAGCTCACCCGGGACAGGGAGGACTGAAGCTTTCTTT. It is translated as CASSPGTGRTEAFF. The full variable domain, with the rest looked up from reference TRBV18 and TRBJ1-1, is NAGVMQNPRHLVRRRGQEARLRCSPMKGHSHVYWYRQLPEEGLKFMVYLQKENIIDESGMPKERFSAEFPKEGPSILRIQQVVRGDSAAYFCASSPGTGRTEAFFGQGTRLTVV.

The J gene is TRBJ1-1, the V gene TRBV27; no firm D call. Trimming shortened V by 7 bases and J by 3 bases, and 6 bases separated the two germline ends. The germline V gene has CDR1 MNHEY and CDR2 SMNVEV (reference sequence). CDR3 length: 11 amino acids. CDR3 DNA sequence: TGTGCCAGCAAGGGCTACACTGAAGCTTTCTTT. Amino acid sequence: CASKGYTEAFF.

This sequence joins TRBV2 and TRBJ1-1; D might be TRBD1 (6 bases). The CDR3 contains 15 residues. In germline, CDR1 is SNHLY, CDR2 FYNNEI. V lost 6 bases to trimming and J lost 3 bases, with 17 bases between them. Here the CDR3 reads CASSVWGGLYTEAFF. The CDR3 nucleotides read TGTGCCAGCAGCGTTTGGGGGGGGCTTTACACTGAAGCTTTCTTT.

The genes are TRBV5-1 and TRBJ1-5; D is perhaps TRBD1 (5 bases). The germline V gene encodes CDR1 SGHRS and CDR2 YFSETQ. V was cut by 4 bases and J by 2 bases, with 13 bases left in between. The CDR3 sequence is 15 residues long. For the CDR3, the DNA is TGCGCCAGCAGCGAGTCCGGGACCGGCAATCAGCCCCAGCATTTT. This codes for CASSESGTGNQPQHF.

The chain is built from TRBV19 and TRBJ2-7; 7 nucleotides agree with TRBD1. V lost 1 base and J lost 3; bases outside the gene matches: 12. This CDR3 is built from 17 residues. The germline V gene has CDR1 LNHDA and CDR2 SQIVND (reference sequence). CDR3 nucleotides: TGTGCCAGTAGTATAGTGGACCCCCTAACAGGGGTCTACGAGCAGTACTTC. It translates to CASSIVDPLTGVYEQYF.

The genes are TRBV6-5 and TRBJ1-5, with 8 positions matching TRBD1. Trimming took 6 bases from V and 6 from J; bases not matched to a gene: 4. Germline loops: CDR1 MNHEY, CDR2 SVGAGI. The CDR3 consists of 13 residues. CDR3: CASRDRGGQPQHF. CDR3 coding DNA: TGTGCCAGCAGAGACAGGGGTGGTCAGCCCCAGCATTTT.

V and J are TRBV11-3 and TRBJ2-5; D possibly corresponds to TRBD1 (6 bases). The CDR3 runs 15 residues. V was clipped by 1 base and J by 3 bases, with 12 bases between them. CDR1 is SGHNT, CDR2 YENEEA, per germline. CDR3 region: CASSLGRGSEETQYF. The CDR3 DNA reads as TGTGCCAGCAGCTTAGGCAGGGGCTCGGAAGAGACCCAGTACTTC.

The chain is built from TRBV9 and TRBJ2-3; 7 bases are a match to TRBD1. The germline CDR1 and CDR2 sequences are SGDLS and YYNGEE. V dropped 4 bases and J dropped 3; count of bases not matched to a gene: 5. The CDR3 totals 14 residues. The CDR3 nucleotides are TGTGCCAGCAGCCGTCAACAGGGGACAGATACGCAGTATTTT. It codes for CASSRQQGTDTQYF.

This clone was detected once. This chain joins TRBV5-1 and TRBJ2-2; D gene ambiguous. The CDR3 extends over 14 amino acids. CDR1 and CDR2 from the germline V gene are SGHRS and YFSETQ. The V and J ends lost 4 bases and 1 base respectively, with 8 bases between them. The chain's CDR3 is CASSPRMNTGELFF. CDR3 DNA: TGCGCCAGCAGCCCCCGAATGAACACCGGGGAGCTGTTTTTT.

The chain has TRBV5-6 and TRBJ2-7; possible D gene TRBD2, 6 bases. From germline, CDR1 is SGHDT and CDR2 YYEEEE. The CDR3 spans 14 residues. The germline V and J ends were trimmed by 3 bases and 5 bases, with 15 bases remaining between them. CDR3 loop: CASSSSGGIDEQYF. CDR3 nucleotide sequence: TGTGCCAGCAGCTCCAGTGGGGGGATCGACGAGCAGTACTTC.

The chain couples TRBV4-3 to TRBJ2-4; D might be TRBD1 or TRBD2, each matching 6 bases. With 0 bases removed from V and 6 bases from J, the gap between germline ends came to 12 bases. CDR1 and CDR2 from the germline V gene are LGHNA and YSLEER. The CDR3 extends over 15 amino acids. This CDR3 is CASSQDRTGANIQYF. The CDR3 DNA reads as TGCGCCAGCAGCCAAGACCGGACGGGGGCAAACATTCAGTACTTC.

The chain joins TRBV7-6 to TRBJ1-2, with 7 bases lining up with TRBD1. In germline, CDR1 is SGHVS, CDR2 FNYEAQ. The CDR3 length is 15 residues. Trimming took 5 bases from V and 3 from J; bases not matched to a gene: 9. CDR3 in DNA: TGTGCCAGCAGCGGGGAAAGGACAGGCGACTATGGCTACACCTTC. Its protein product is CASSGERTGDYGYTF.

The chain links TRBV18 to TRBJ1-2; a possible D gene is TRBD1 (5 bases). Trimming took off 10 bases at V and 5 bases at J, with 11 bases between the two ends. CDR3 length: 11 amino acids. Looked up from germline, CDR1 is KGHSH and CDR2 is LQKENI. The CDR3 here is CATGGRYGYTF. CDR3 coding DNA: TGTGCCACGGGGGGACGGTATGGCTACACCTTC.

This clone was detected a few times. The gene calls are TRBV2 and TRBJ2-7; the match to TRBD1 covers 8 bases. Losses at the gene ends were 1 base for V and 4 bases for J; bases not matched to a gene: 3. This CDR3 is built from 14 residues. Germline assignment: CDR1 SNHLY and CDR2 FYNNEI. CDR3 sequence (DNA): TGTGCCAGCAGTGAAGGGCAGGGGGCTTACGAGCAGTACTTC. This encodes CASSEGQGAYEQYF.